The 32 T cell receptor beta chains reported below all come from one sample, sequenced in a study of blood T cell repertoires in COVID-19. The repertoire was sequenced with immunoSEQ multiplex PCR; TCRdb's copy has only in-frame clones and lacks some. The sample contains some 240,000 clones, around 90% of which appear only once. Sequencing used peripheral blood. The receptors stem from a woman aged 55 to 70 with COVID-19, enrolled during active disease.

The chain combines TRBV5-4 with TRBJ1-2, with D perhaps matching TRBD1 (5 bases). Germline CDR1 reads SGHNT; CDR2 reads YYREEE (reference sequence). The CDR3 runs to 14 residues. V was trimmed by 5 bases and J by 6 bases, leaving 17 bases between them. The CDR3 region has the DNA TGTGCCAGCAGAACACTCAGGGATCGGCATGGCTACACCTTC. This gives the protein CASRTLRDRHGYTF. Together with reference TRBV5-4 and TRBJ1-2, the CDR3 gives the full variable domain: ETGVTQSPTHLIKTRGQQVTLRCSSQSGHNTVSWYQQALGQGPQFIFQYYREEENGRGNFPPRFSGLQFPNYSSELNVNALELDDSALYLCASRTLRDRHGYTFGSGTRLTVV.

The CDR3 loop reads CASSQERLLAGMDTQYF. CDR3 sequence (DNA): TGCGCCAGCAGCCAAGAGAGACTTCTAGCGGGAATGGATACGCAGTATTTT. The rearrangement joins TRBV4-3 to TRBJ2-3, with 9 nucleotides matching TRBD2. Germline V gene lookup returns CDR1 LGHNA and CDR2 YSLEER. The CDR3 totals 17 residues. The V and J ends lost 0 bases and 6 bases, in that order; junction bases with no gene match: 10.

J is TRBJ1-1 and V is TRBV10-2, with TRBD1 identical over 10 bases. Trimming cost V 3 bases and J 6 bases; bases outside gene matches: 7. The CDR3 covers 15 residues. From germline, CDR1 is WSHSY and CDR2 SAAADI. In DNA form, the CDR3 reads TGCGCCAGCAGTGACGGGACAGGGGTTGACCCTGAAGCTTTCTTT. It encodes CASSDGTGVDPEAFF.

V and J are TRBV30 and TRBJ1-4, with D hard to call. Trimming cost V 4 bases and J 0 bases, with 12 bases left between them. Germline CDR1 reads GTSNPN; CDR2 reads SVGIG (reference sequence). This CDR3 is 15 amino acids long. CDR3 DNA sequence: TGTGCCTGGAAGCAGCGACGGACAACTAATGAAAAACTGTTTTTT. Protein: CAWKQRRTTNEKLFF.

The chain carries TRBV3-1 (or the pseudogene TRBV3-2) and TRBJ1-2; TRBD1 matches 7 bases. Germline CDR1 reads LGHDT; CDR2 reads YNNKEL (reference sequence). This CDR3 spans 12 amino acids. Losses at the gene ends were 4 bases for V and 5 bases for J; bases not matched to a gene: 1. CDR3 in amino acids: CASSPGGYGYTF. CDR3 sequence (DNA): TGTGCCAGCAGCCCAGGGGGGTATGGCTACACCTTC.

The chain carries TRBV6-5 and TRBJ1-5; TRBD1 agrees at 12 bases. Trimming took 6 bases from V and 2 from J; bases not matched to a gene: 2. CDR3 size: 15 residues. Germline V gives CDR1 MNHEY, CDR2 SVGAGI. CDR3 sequence reads: CASRGQGAGNQPQHF. The CDR3 region has the DNA TGTGCCAGCAGGGGACAGGGGGCCGGCAATCAGCCCCAGCATTTT.

The CDR3 region is CASSGQGYEQFF. Here the CDR3 DNA reads TGTGCCAGCAGTGGACAGGGCTATGAGCAGTTCTTC. J is TRBJ2-1 and V is TRBV6-6; 8 positions match TRBD1. Germline lookup yields CDR1 MNHNY and CDR2 SVGAGI (reference sequence). The trim removed 5 bases at V and 8 bases at J, leaving 2 bases unmatched. The CDR3 extends over 12 amino acids.

This chain connects TRBV24-1 to TRBJ2-5, with TRBD2 matching 13 bases. V was pared by 2 bases and J by 2 bases, with 4 bases of the junction left unmatched. Looked up from germline, CDR1 is KGHDR and CDR2 is SFDVKD. This CDR3 comprises 17 residues. The CDR3 reads CATSDSGTSGAQETQYF. In nucleotides, the CDR3 is TGTGCCACCAGTGATTCCGGGACTAGCGGGGCTCAAGAGACCCAGTACTTC.

J is TRBJ2-7 and V is TRBV9; perhaps TRBD1 as D (6 bases). V lost 4 bases, J lost 0 bases, and 11 bases lay in between. This CDR3 has 14 residues. Germline V lookup: CDR1 SGDLS, CDR2 YYNGEE. In nucleotides, the CDR3 is TGTGCCAGCAGCAGTGGACAGAGCTCCTACGAGCAGTACTTC. It specifies CASSSGQSSYEQYF. Complete variable domain (other parts from reference TRBV9 and TRBJ2-7): DSGVTQTPKHLITATGQRVTLRCSPRSGDLSVYWYQQSLDQGLQFLIQYYNGEERAKGNILERFSAQQFPDLHSELNLSSLELGDSALYFCASSSGQSSYEQYFGPGTRLTVT.

This chain links TRBV5-4 with TRBJ1-2, with D maybe TRBD1 (5 bases). Germline lookup yields CDR1 SGHNT and CDR2 YYREEE (reference sequence). With 4 bases removed from V and 5 bases from J, the gap between germline ends came to 18 bases. This CDR3 contains 15 residues. CDR3 DNA: TGTGCCAGCAGCCCACCCGGGGGTTGGGGTTATGGCTACACCTTC. Encoded protein: CASSPPGGWGYGYTF.

V and J are TRBV6-2 or TRBV6-3 and TRBJ1-2, with D perhaps TRBD1 (5 bases). Trimming took off 5 bases at V and 4 bases at J, with 11 bases between the two ends. Per germline, CDR1 MNHEY and CDR2 SVGEGT. The CDR3 extends over 13 amino acids. The CDR3 spells CASSQTVPYGYTF. CDR3 sequence (DNA): TGTGCCAGCAGTCAGACAGTTCCCTATGGCTACACCTTC.

The V gene is TRBV11-2, the J gene TRBJ2-7; TRBD1 matches at 7 bases. The junction had 5 bases not matched to a gene; V was cut back by 1 base and J by 2 bases. The CDR3 contains 15 residues. From germline, CDR1 is SGHAT and CDR2 FQNNGV. The CDR3 reads CASSLVGGETYEQYF. The DNA of the CDR3 is TGTGCCAGCAGCTTAGTAGGGGGCGAAACCTACGAGCAGTACTTC.

The chain combines TRBV10-3 with TRBJ1-2, with a tentative D call TRBD1 (6 bases). There are 13 residues in the CDR3. CDR1 and CDR2 (germline): ENHRY, SYGVKD. V lost 4 bases, J lost 8 bases, and 14 bases lay in between. CDR3 loop: CAISARQATGYTF. DNA for the CDR3: TGTGCCATCAGTGCAAGACAGGCAACCGGCTACACCTTC.

The chain links TRBV9 to TRBJ1-1; the D is unclear. The CDR3 is 17 amino acids. The V gene's germline CDR1 is SGDLS and CDR2 YYNGEE. V lost 0 bases and J lost 0, with 15 bases in between. This CDR3 is CASSVVDGLPLNTEAFF. The CDR3 region has the DNA TGTGCCAGCAGCGTAGTGGACGGACTGCCTCTGAACACTGAAGCTTTCTTT.

The chain joins TRBV7-2 to TRBJ2-1; 7 nucleotides agree with TRBD1. Unmatched junction bases numbered 4, after V lost 3 bases and J lost 8 bases. CDR1 and CDR2 (germline): SGHTA, FQGNSA. There are 13 residues in the CDR3. The CDR3 loop is CASSFYRGYEQFF. In DNA, the CDR3 is TGTGCCAGCAGCTTCTACAGGGGCTATGAGCAGTTCTTC.

This clone was seen a single time. The V call is TRBV27, the J call TRBJ1-2, with 7 nucleotides matching TRBD1. The trim removed 5 bases at V and 4 bases at J, leaving 19 bases unmatched. This CDR3 is built from 18 residues. Germline lookup yields CDR1 MNHEY and CDR2 SMNVEV (reference sequence). The CDR3 spells CASSKGEGAGGGFYGYTF. For the CDR3, the DNA is TGTGCCAGCAGTAAGGGAGAGGGGGCAGGAGGGGGGTTCTATGGCTACACCTTC.

This clone was recorded only once. This sequence joins TRBV7-3 and TRBJ2-1, with TRBD2 matching 10 bases. The V segment lost 4 bases and the J segment 3 bases; nucleotides outside the gene matches: 3. CDR1 is SGHTA, CDR2 FQGTGA, per germline. CDR3 length: 15 amino acids. The CDR3 DNA reads TGTGCCAGCAGCTCGGGACTAGCGCACTACAATGAGCAGTTCTTC. Translated, it gives CASSSGLAHYNEQFF.

Comments on this clone: This sample also contains other DNA sequences that code for the same CDR3. The chain recombines TRBV19 with TRBJ1-3; D remains unclear. Germline CDR1 and CDR2: LNHDA and SQIVND (reference sequence). The CDR3 totals 16 residues. The germline V and J ends were trimmed by 2 bases and 0 bases, with 11 bases remaining between them. CDR3 nucleotide sequence: TGTGCCAGTAGTATACTGGCGGGGTACTCTGGAAACACCATATATTTT. It is translated as CASSILAGYSGNTIYF.

The rearrangement uses TRBV30 and TRBJ1-1; D is perhaps TRBD1 (6 bases). Trimming stripped 5 bases from V and 3 bases from J, with 13 bases between. The V gene's germline CDR1 is GTSNPN and CDR2 SVGIG (reference sequence). This CDR3 has 13 amino acids. This chain's CDR3 is CAWENNRDTEAFF. CDR3 sequence (DNA): TGTGCCTGGGAAAATAACAGGGACACTGAAGCTTTCTTT. Together with reference TRBV30 and TRBJ1-1, the CDR3 gives the full variable domain: SQTIHQWPATLVQPVGSPLSLECTVEGTSNPNLYWYRQAAGRGLQLLFYSVGIGQISSEVPQNLSASRPQDRQFILSSKKLLLSDSGFYLCAWENNRDTEAFFGQGTRLTVV.

The chain joins TRBV11-2 to TRBJ1-3; D is unresolved. CDR3 length: 15 residues. Germline CDR1 is SGHAT and CDR2 is FQNNGV. Trimming took off 2 bases at V and 2 bases at J, with 10 bases between the two ends. CDR3 sequence: CASSLLGLTGNTIYF. CDR3 in DNA: TGTGCCAGCAGCTTACTCGGACTGACTGGAAACACCATATATTTT.

The chain joins TRBV19 to TRBJ2-6; 8 nucleotides line up with TRBD1. The CDR3 has 17 amino acids. Germline V gene data show CDR1 as LNHDA and CDR2 as SQIVND (reference sequence). Unmatched junction bases numbered 4, after V lost 3 bases and J lost 0 bases. CDR3 DNA sequence: TGTGCCAGTAGTATGGGACAGGATTTCTCTGGGGCCAACGTCCTGACTTTC. It yields the protein CASSMGQDFSGANVLTF.

Only one count was recorded for this clone. This chain links TRBV29-1 with TRBJ1-3; unclear D gene. CDR1 is SQVTM and CDR2 is ANQGSEA in the germline V gene. This CDR3 spans 14 amino acids. V was trimmed by 4 bases and J by 0 bases, leaving 10 bases between them. CDR3 sequence (DNA): TGCAGCGTTGTCAGGCAAGACTCTGGAAACACCATATATTTT. Protein sequence: CSVVRQDSGNTIYF.

The CDR3 loop reads CASSLQGAGVYEQYF. CDR3 sequence (DNA): TGTGCCAGCAGCTTACAGGGGGCGGGGGTCTACGAGCAGTACTTC. The V call is TRBV7-2, the J call TRBJ2-7, with D possibly matching TRBD1 (8 bases). CDR3 length: 15 residues. The ends were cut back, 2 bases at V and 3 bases at J, with 14 bases in the middle. Germline CDR1 reads SGHTA; CDR2 reads FQGNSA.

The V call is TRBV7-2, the J call TRBJ1-1; 8 positions agree with TRBD1. CDR1 is SGHTA, CDR2 FQGNSA, per germline. This CDR3 region has 15 residues. The V and J ends lost 5 bases and 5 bases, in that order; junction bases with no gene match: 10. CDR3 nucleotides: TGTGCCAGCAGCCCACCCGACAGGGGACGGACTGAAGCTTTCTTT. Translating gives CASSPPDRGRTEAFF.

This chain uses TRBV3-1 (or the pseudogene TRBV3-2) with TRBJ2-7, with 10 bases fitting TRBD2. The CDR3 consists of 20 residues. Losses at the gene ends were 1 base for V and 3 bases for J; bases not matched to a gene: 18. Per germline, CDR1 LGHDT and CDR2 YNNKEL (reference sequence). The CDR3 sequence: CASSQVGGVERGGKGYEQYF. For the CDR3, the DNA is TGTGCCAGCAGCCAAGTTGGAGGGGTCGAGCGGGGGGGCAAAGGCTACGAGCAGTACTTC.

The chain combines TRBV7-3 with TRBJ2-2; D is perhaps TRBD2 (5 bases). The V gene's germline CDR1 is SGHTA and CDR2 FQGTGA. The ends were cut back, 5 bases at V and 8 bases at J, with 15 bases in the middle. The CDR3 extends over 14 amino acids. In DNA, the CDR3 is TGTGCCAGCAGCACTCGCGGGTGGGAAGGGGAGCTGTTTTTT. Its protein is CASSTRGWEGELFF.

V is TRBV18 and J is TRBJ2-7; 11 bases fit TRBD1. Per germline, CDR1 KGHSH and CDR2 LQKENI. V was clipped by 4 bases and J by 3 bases; unmatched bases: 8. The CDR3 length is 16 residues. The CDR3, as DNA: TGTGCCAGCTCACTCCCCCCGGGACAGGGGGGCTACGAGCAGTACTTC. The encoded protein is CASSLPPGQGGYEQYF.

The rearrangement joins TRBV5-1 to TRBJ2-2; 8 bases map to TRBD1. The V and J ends lost 0 bases and 7 bases, in that order; junction bases with no gene match: 5. This CDR3 contains 15 residues. Germline lookup yields CDR1 SGHRS and CDR2 YFSETQ. The CDR3 region has the DNA TGCGCCAGCAGCTTGGCGCAGGGGGCCGGCGGGGAGCTGTTTTTT. It encodes CASSLAQGAGGELFF. The variable domain in full, with the rest retrieved from reference TRBV5-1 and TRBJ2-2, is KAGVTQTPRYLIKTRGQQVTLSCSPISGHRSVSWYQQTPGQGLQFLFEYFSETQRNKGNFPGRFSGRQFSNSRSEMNVSTLELGDSALYLCASSLAQGAGGELFFGEGSRLTVL.

This clone has only a few counts. The V and J genes are TRBV5-4 and TRBJ1-6; D may be TRBD1 (5 bases). The germline V and J ends were trimmed by 0 bases and 6 bases, with 16 bases remaining between them. Germline loops: CDR1 SGHNT, CDR2 YYREEE (reference sequence). The CDR3 totals 17 residues. DNA for the CDR3: TGTGCCAGCAGCTTGGGGGTAGGGGAATTTCGTAATTCACCCCTCCACTTT. Translated: CASSLGVGEFRNSPLHF.

The chain recombines TRBV4-3 with TRBJ1-1, with 7 bases identical to TRBD1. The CDR3 covers 20 residues. Trimming took 10 bases from V and 4 from J; bases not matched to a gene: 30. Germline V CDR1 and CDR2: LGHNA, YSLEER. The CDR3 sequence: CAKPLRPYIRDTGDRTEAFF. CDR3 DNA: TGCGCCAAACCATTGCGCCCGTACATTCGCGATACAGGGGATCGCACTGAAGCTTTCTTT.

The CDR3 sequence: CASSSRRSPDTQYF. In DNA, the CDR3 is TGTGCCAGCAGCTCTCGCAGATCCCCAGATACGCAGTATTTT. The chain has TRBV6-2 or TRBV6-3 and TRBJ2-3; D is ambiguous. Germline values: CDR1 MNHEY, CDR2 SVGEGT. V gave up 6 bases and J gave up 4 bases, with 14 bases separating them. CDR3 length equals 14 residues.

This clone was seen a single time. The chain recombines TRBV15 with TRBJ1-4, with D uncertain. The CDR3 runs 14 residues. Germline V gene sequence: CDR1 LNHNV, CDR2 YYDKDF (reference sequence). Trimming removed 6 bases from V and 0 bases from J, with 8 bases in between. The CDR3 reads CATRMGATNEKLFF. CDR3 in DNA: TGTGCCACCAGGATGGGAGCAACTAATGAAAAACTGTTTTTT.